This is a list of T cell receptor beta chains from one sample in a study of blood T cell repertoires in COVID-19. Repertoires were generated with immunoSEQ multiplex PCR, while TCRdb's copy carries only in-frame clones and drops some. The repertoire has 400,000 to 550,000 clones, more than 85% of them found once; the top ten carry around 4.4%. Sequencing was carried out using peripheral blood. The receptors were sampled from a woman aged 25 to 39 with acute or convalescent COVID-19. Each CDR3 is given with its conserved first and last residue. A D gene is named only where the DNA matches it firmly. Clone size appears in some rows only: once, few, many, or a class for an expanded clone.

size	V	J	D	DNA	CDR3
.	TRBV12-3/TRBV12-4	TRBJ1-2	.	TGTGCCAGCAGTTTCCGACGGGATGATGGCTACACCTTC	CASSFRRDDGYTF
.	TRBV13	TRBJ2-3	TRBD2	TGTGCCAGCAGCGGCAGCGGGGGGGCGTTAAGAGATACGCAGTATTTT	CASSGSGGALRDTQYF
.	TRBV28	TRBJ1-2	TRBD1	TGTGCCAGCATCTCACAGGGGGACTATGGCTACACCTTC	CASISQGDYGYTF
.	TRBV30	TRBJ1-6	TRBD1	TGTGCCTGGAAAACAGGGGTGAATTCACCCCTCCACTTT	CAWKTGVNSPLHF
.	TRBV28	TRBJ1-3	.	TGTGCCAGCAGCCAGGGCGGAGCCATCCACTCTGGAAACACCATATATTTT	CASSQGGAIHSGNTIYF
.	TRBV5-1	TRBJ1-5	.	TGCGCCAGCAGCTTGCAGGGTAGTAAGCCCCAGCATTTT	CASSLQGSKPQHF
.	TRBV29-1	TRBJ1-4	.	TGCAGCGCCCAACAGGGCCTTAGTAATGAAAAACTGTTTTTT	CSAQQGLSNEKLFF
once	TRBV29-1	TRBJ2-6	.	TGCAGCGTTGAATCCGTTCCCGGGGCCAACGTCCTGACTTTC	CSVESVPGANVLTF
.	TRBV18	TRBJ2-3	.	TGTGCCAGCTCACCATCTCCAATCTCCCTGGCCACAGATACGCAGTATTTT	CASSPSPISLATDTQYF
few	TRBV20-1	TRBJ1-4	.	TGCAGTGCTAGTGAGAGGGCAGTTGAAAAACTGTTTTTT	CSASERAVEKLFF
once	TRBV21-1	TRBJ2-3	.	TGTGCTCTTACCTTCAAAACGAGAAGCACAGATACGCAGTATTTT	CALTFKTRSTDTQYF
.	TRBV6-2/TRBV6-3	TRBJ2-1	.	TGTGCCAGCAGTTACCCTAGCGAGCAGTTCTTC	CASSYPSEQFF
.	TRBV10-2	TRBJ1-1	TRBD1	TGCGCCAGCAGGGGACAGGGATTCGGGGAAGCTTTCTTT	CASRGQGFGEAFF
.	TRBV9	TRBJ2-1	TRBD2	TGTGCCAGCAGCGTAGCTAGCGGGGGGGCCGTCCATGAGCAGTTCTTC	CASSVASGGAVHEQFF
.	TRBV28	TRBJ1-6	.	TGTGCCAGCAGTTCACTTGACAGGTTCGATTCACCCCTCCACTTT	CASSSLDRFDSPLHF
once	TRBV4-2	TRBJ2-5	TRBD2	TGTGCCAGCAGCCAAGATTCGGCTAGCGGGGGGCATGGTTTAGAGACCCAGTACTTC	CASSQDSASGGHGLETQYF
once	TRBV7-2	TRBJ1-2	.	TGTGCCAGCACCGCTACCTGGGGCGGCTACACCTTC	CASTATWGGYTF
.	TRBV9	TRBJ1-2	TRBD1	TGTGCCAGCAGCGCTCTCCCGGGACAGGGGGCGGATGGCTACACCTTC	CASSALPGQGADGYTF
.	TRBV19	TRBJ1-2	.	TGTGCCAGTAGTATAACCCCCCTCGGAGCGGGACGCAACTATGGCTACACCTTC	CASSITPLGAGRNYGYTF
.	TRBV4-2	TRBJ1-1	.	TGTGCCAGCAGCCAGGCAGGGGTTACTCCGGAAGCTTTCTTT	CASSQAGVTPEAFF
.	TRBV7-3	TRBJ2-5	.	TGTGCCAGCAGCAGAAGCGGACAGCAAGAGACCCAATACTTC	CASSRSGQQETQYF
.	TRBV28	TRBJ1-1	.	TGTGCCAGCAGATGGGGGAGGGTCACTGAAGCTTTCTTT	CASRWGRVTEAFF
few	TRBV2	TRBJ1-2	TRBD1	TGTGCCAGCAGGGGCAGGGGGCAGGGTGGCTACACCTTC	CASRGRGQGGYTF
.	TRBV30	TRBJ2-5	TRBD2	TGTGCCTGGAGTGTTGGAGCGGGGGGCTATCAAGAGACCCAGTACTTC	CAWSVGAGGYQETQYF
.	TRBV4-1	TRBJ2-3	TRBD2	TGCGCCAGCAGCCAACGGGGGGGTATCACAGATACGCAGTATTTT	CASSQRGGITDTQYF
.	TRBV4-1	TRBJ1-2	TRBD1	TGCGCCAGCAGCCAAGTTTCCGGGACAGGCTATGGCTACACCTTC	CASSQVSGTGYGYTF
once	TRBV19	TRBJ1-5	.	TGTGCCAGTAGTATTGAGACTTATAGCAATCAGCCCCAGCATTTT	CASSIETYSNQPQHF
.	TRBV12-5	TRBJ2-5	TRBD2	TGTGCTAGTGGTTTGACGGTAGCGGGGGGCCAAGAGACCCAGTACTTC	CASGLTVAGGQETQYF
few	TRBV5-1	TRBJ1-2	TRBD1	TGCGCCAGCAGCTGGTCCGGGACAGACAATGGCTACACCTTC	CASSWSGTDNGYTF
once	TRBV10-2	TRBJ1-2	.	TGCGCCAGCAGTGAGTCTTGGGACACTGACAGCTACACCTTC	CASSESWDTDSYTF
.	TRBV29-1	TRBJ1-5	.	TGCAGCGTTGGGTCGCGACCAGAGATGAGGGAGCCCCAGCATTTT	CSVGSRPEMREPQHF
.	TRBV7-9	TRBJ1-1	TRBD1	TGTGCCAGCAGCTTAGGTTGGGACAGGGTAAGGAGCACTGAAGCTTTCTTT	CASSLGWDRVRSTEAFF
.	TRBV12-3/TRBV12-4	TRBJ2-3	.	TGTGCCAGCAACAGGGCCGGAACAGATACGCAGTATTTT	CASNRAGTDTQYF
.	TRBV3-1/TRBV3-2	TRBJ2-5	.	TGTGCCAGCAGCCAAGATACAGCAGGACTTCAAGAGACCCAGTACTTC	CASSQDTAGLQETQYF
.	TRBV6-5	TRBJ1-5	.	TGTGCCAGCAGTCAAACAGGCAATCAGGCCCAGCATTTT	CASSQTGNQAQHF
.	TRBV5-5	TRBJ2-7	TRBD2	TGTGCCAGCAGCTTGAGGGCTAGCGGGGGGGCTGGCTACGAGCAGTACTTC	CASSLRASGGAGYEQYF
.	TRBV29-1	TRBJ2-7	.	TGCAGCGTTGAAGCGGGGAGTACGGTCTACGAGCAGTACTTC	CSVEAGSTVYEQYF
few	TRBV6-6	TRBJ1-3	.	TGTGCCAGCCAACAGGAATCTGGAAACACCATATATTTT	CASQQESGNTIYF
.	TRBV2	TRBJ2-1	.	TGTGCCAGCTTAACTCGCAGGGTGAATGAGCAGTTCTTC	CASLTRRVNEQFF
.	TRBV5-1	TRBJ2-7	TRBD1	TGCGCCAGCAGCTTGGGGACAGGGGGCAACGAGCAGTACTTC	CASSLGTGGNEQYF